This T cell receptor beta chain originates from a study of beta chain features in type 1 diabetes. Looking at the study overall: Cell yields, age and gender were similar between patients and healthy donors.

Expressed TCRB transcripts were sequenced because the entire RNA isolate underwent reverse transcription. Profiled with immunoSEQ multiplex PCR; TCRdb holds only in-frame clones, not every one. The table has 680,000 or so clones, around 15% seen once. Germline V gene sequence: CDR1 LGHNA, CDR2 YSLEER. The V and J ends lost 3 bases and 7 bases, in that order; junction bases with no gene match: 9. The CDR3 is 15 residues long. There are a few counts of this clone. This clonotype was obtained from a man younger than 35 in good health. The sequencing sample was made of naive CD4+ T cells from blood. This sequence joins TRBV4-3 and TRBJ1-1; 9 positions agree with TRBD1. In DNA form, the CDR3 reads TGCGCCAGCAGCCATTTCGGACAGGGGAGTGGTGAAGCTTTCTTT. Amino acids: CASSHFGQGSGEAFF.